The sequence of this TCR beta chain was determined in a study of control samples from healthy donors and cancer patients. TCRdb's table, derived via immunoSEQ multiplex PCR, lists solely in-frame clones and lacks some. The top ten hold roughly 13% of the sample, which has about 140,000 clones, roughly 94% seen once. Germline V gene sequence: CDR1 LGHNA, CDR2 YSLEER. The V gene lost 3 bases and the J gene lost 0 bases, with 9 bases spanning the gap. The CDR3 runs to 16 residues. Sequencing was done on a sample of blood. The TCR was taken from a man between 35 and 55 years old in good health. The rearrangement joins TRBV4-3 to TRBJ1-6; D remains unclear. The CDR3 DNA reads TGCGCCAGCAGCCAGGATGGGAGCTCCTATAATTCACCCCTCCACTTT. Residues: CASSQDGSSYNSPLHF.